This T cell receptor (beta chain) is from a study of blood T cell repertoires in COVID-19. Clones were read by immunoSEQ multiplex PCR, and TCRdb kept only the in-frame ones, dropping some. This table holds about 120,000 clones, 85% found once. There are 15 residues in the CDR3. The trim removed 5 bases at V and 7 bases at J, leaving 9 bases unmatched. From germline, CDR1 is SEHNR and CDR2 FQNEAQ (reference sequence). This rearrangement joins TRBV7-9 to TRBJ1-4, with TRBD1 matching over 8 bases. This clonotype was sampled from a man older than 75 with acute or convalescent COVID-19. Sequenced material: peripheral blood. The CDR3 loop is CASSQQGALGEKLFF. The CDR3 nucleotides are TGTGCCAGCAGCCAGCAGGGGGCTCTTGGTGAAAAACTGTTTTTT.